Each of the 30 T cell receptor beta chains below was sequenced from the same sample in a study of T cell changes during pregnancy in multiple sclerosis (dated by TCRdb to between 2018 and 2021). Library preparation used the immunoSEQ multiplex PCR assay. TCRdb obtained this table from immuneACCESS and retained in-frame rearrangements with V and J assigned. These tables miss some clones; where compared with another copy, unresolved V genes account for less than half of the shortfall, and the remainder is unexplained. Across this sample there are 26,000 or so clones, with 89% seen only once. The biggest ten clones account for 15% to 20% of the sample. The sequenced sample was CD8+ T cells from peripheral blood mononuclear cells, obtained in the second trimester of pregnancy. Receptor source: a female donor with multiple sclerosis, enrolled in a pregnancy study.

The rearrangement links TRBV10-3 to TRBJ1-3; D gene uncertain. V shed 9 bases and J shed 2 bases, with 14 bases lying between them. The CDR3 extends over 14 amino acids. CDR1 and CDR2 (germline): ENHRY, SYGVKD. In DNA, the CDR3 is TGTGCCATTACGGAGGGAAGCACTGGAAACACCATATATTTT. It encodes CAITEGSTGNTIYF.

The chain employs TRBV7-6 and TRBJ2-7; 9 nucleotides match TRBD2. CDR1 and CDR2 from the germline V gene are SGHVS and FNYEAQ. This CDR3 has 13 residues. The trim removed 5 bases at V and 3 bases at J, leaving 2 bases unmatched. For the CDR3, the DNA is TGTGCCAGCAGCCTGACTAGCGGCTACGAGCAGTACTTC. This sequence encodes CASSLTSGYEQYF.

This chain joins TRBV27 and TRBJ2-3, with D uncertain. V gave up 4 bases and J gave up 0 bases, with 14 bases separating them. The CDR3 totals 16 residues. The germline CDR1 and CDR2 sequences are MNHEY and SMNVEV (reference sequence). CDR3 in DNA: TGTGCCAGCAGTTATAGGCGCGGTAGTAGCACAGATACGCAGTATTTT. Amino acids: CASSYRRGSSTDTQYF.

The chain uses TRBV23-1 and TRBJ2-6; D call uncertain. TRBV23-1 is an ORF, with its function uncertain. The CDR3 spans 17 residues. Trimming removed 0 bases from V and 0 bases from J, with 9 bases in between. The DNA of the CDR3 is TGCGCCAGCAGTCAATCGATCGGAGACTCTGGGGCCAACGTCCTGACTTTC. Amino acid sequence: CASSQSIGDSGANVLTF.

The chain recombines TRBV5-6 with TRBJ2-7; no definite D call. The V end lost 1 base, the J end lost 0 bases, and 8 bases lay between the germline ends. The CDR3 has 14 amino acids. Looked up from germline, CDR1 is SGHDT and CDR2 is YYEEEE. The CDR3 here is CASSLLRSSYEQYF. The CDR3 nucleotides read TGTGCCAGCAGCTTGCTTCGCAGCTCCTACGAGCAGTACTTC.

The chain is built from TRBV6-5 and TRBJ2-1; the match to TRBD2 covers 10 bases. The CDR3 loop spans 15 amino acids. CDR1 MNHEY and CDR2 SVGAGI come from the germline V gene. Trimming at V came to 2 bases and at J to 10 bases, leaving 8 bases not matched to a gene. The CDR3: CASSYGLAGAQEQFF. DNA for the CDR3: TGTGCCAGCAGTTACGGGCTAGCGGGAGCGCAAGAGCAGTTCTTC.

CDR3 in DNA: TGTGCCAGCAGTTTCCAACGGGAGTCCCCAGATACGCAGTATTTT. Amino acids: CASSFQRESPDTQYF. This chain uses TRBV27 with TRBJ2-3, with TRBD2 as a possible D gene (6 bases). This CDR3 is built from 15 residues. CDR1 and CDR2 (germline): MNHEY, SMNVEV (reference sequence). The V and J ends lost 3 bases and 4 bases respectively, with 14 bases between them.

This chain connects TRBV7-6 to TRBJ2-7, with a possible D match to TRBD1 (6 bases). In germline, CDR1 is SGHVS, CDR2 FNYEAQ. The CDR3 consists of 12 residues. Trimming stripped 8 bases from V and 7 bases from J, with 15 bases between. The CDR3 coding sequence is TGTGCCAGCGCCTTGACAGGTGAAGAGCAGTACTTC. Protein sequence: CASALTGEEQYF.

This clone was counted once. The chain combines TRBV5-1 with TRBJ1-4; 7 bases match TRBD1. The junction had 5 bases not matched to a gene; V was cut back by 4 bases and J by 2 bases. Germline-derived CDR1 and CDR2 are SGHRS and YFSETQ. This CDR3 is 15 amino acids long. The CDR3 protein is CASSKGQSTNEKLFF. The DNA for the CDR3 is TGCGCCAGCAGCAAGGGACAGTCGACTAATGAAAAACTGTTTTTT.

The chain couples TRBV6-5 to TRBJ2-7; TRBD2 is a possible D gene (5 bases). The germline CDR1 and CDR2 sequences are MNHEY and SVGAGI. V was shortened by 1 base and J by 5 bases, with 12 bases between the two germline ends. The length of the CDR3 is 14 residues. For the CDR3, the DNA is TGTGCCAGCAGTTACTTTGGGGTGCGGGACGAGCAGTACTTC. It yields the protein CASSYFGVRDEQYF.

This chain connects TRBV19 to TRBJ2-2, with 16 nucleotides matching TRBD2. Germline V gene sequence: CDR1 LNHDA, CDR2 SQIVND (reference sequence). The CDR3 has 21 amino acids. V was pared by 2 bases and J by 4 bases, with 13 bases of the junction left unmatched. DNA of the CDR3: TGTGCCAGTAGTATATGGAGTCCCGGGACTAGCGGGAGGGAGGGCACCGGGGAGCTGTTTTTT. Translating gives CASSIWSPGTSGREGTGELFF.

The chain couples TRBV7-9 to TRBJ2-7, with D perhaps matching TRBD2 (6 bases). Per germline, CDR1 SEHNR and CDR2 FQNEAQ (reference sequence). The CDR3 is 18 residues long. V was trimmed by 4 bases and J by 3 bases, leaving 25 bases between them. CDR3 nucleotides: TGTGCCAGCAGCTCCACTACTGCCGGGGACTTGCGGTTCTACGAGCAGTACTTC. Its protein product is CASSSTTAGDLRFYEQYF.

The chain is built from TRBV4-2 and TRBJ1-2; D unclear. This CDR3 has 14 residues. V was trimmed by 1 base and J by 2 bases, leaving 8 bases between them. The V gene's germline CDR1 is LGHNA and CDR2 YNFKEQ. For the CDR3, the DNA is TGTGCCAGCAGCCAAGCGGGAGCGAACTATGGCTACACCTTC. Amino acids: CASSQAGANYGYTF.

V usage is TRBV4-1 and J usage is TRBJ1-2; TRBD1 matches at 7 bases. CDR1 is MGHRA and CDR2 is YSYEKL in the germline V gene. The ends lost 6 bases at V and 3 bases at J; junction bases unmatched: 10. The length of the CDR3 is 15 residues. CDR3 coding DNA: TGCGCCAGCAGAAAACGGGGGACAGCTCACTATGGCTACACCTTC. Amino acids: CASRKRGTAHYGYTF.

The rearrangement uses TRBV29-1 and TRBJ2-1; tentatively, D is TRBD2 (6 bases). CDR1 and CDR2 from the germline V gene are SQVTM and ANQGSEA. V lost 2 bases, J lost 5 bases, and 13 bases lay in between. This CDR3 is 14 amino acids long. For the CDR3, the DNA is TGCAGCGTTGAAACCCAGCGGGCGAACAATGAGCAGTTCTTC. This encodes CSVETQRANNEQFF.

V gene TRBV6-4 combines with J gene TRBJ1-6; tentatively, D is TRBD1 (6 bases). CDR3 length: 16 amino acids. CDR1 and CDR2 from the germline V gene are MRHNA and SNTAGT. The ends were cut back, 3 bases at V and 9 bases at J, with 18 bases in the middle. The CDR3 spells CASSDGAQGQGSPLHF. In DNA form, the CDR3 reads TGTGCCAGCAGTGATGGAGCACAGGGACAAGGTTCACCCCTCCACTTT.

The chain has TRBV7-9 and TRBJ1-4; 9 nucleotides line up with TRBD1. Germline-derived CDR1 and CDR2 are SEHNR and FQNEAQ (reference sequence). Trimming took 1 base from V and 8 from J; bases not matched to a gene: 5. CDR3 length: 15 amino acids. CDR3 region: CASSLGGQGWEKLFF. CDR3 nucleotides: TGTGCCAGCAGCTTAGGGGGACAGGGTTGGGAAAAACTGTTTTTT.

Concerning this clone itself: This CDR3 fails to terminate in the conserved phenylalanine or tryptophan, so it likely reflects a read error. The DNA is left out, because the CDR3 cannot be placed on it with certainty; the CDR3 is given as TCRdb lists it. The chain couples TRBV21-1 to TRBJ2-7; TRBD1 is the table's D call and was not checked against the DNA. TRBV21-1 is recorded as a pseudogene. The CDR3 sequence runs 13 residues, both termini included. The CDR3 is CASSKEGQGAAPG.

As DNA, the CDR3 is TGTGCCAGCGGGTCCGGAGACTCCTACGAGCAGTACTTC. This translates into CASGSGDSYEQYF. The gene calls are TRBV7-6 and TRBJ2-7; D not certain. Germline lookup yields CDR1 SGHVS and CDR2 FNYEAQ. The ends were cut back, 8 bases at V and 0 bases at J, with 11 bases in the middle. There are 13 residues in the CDR3.

The J gene is TRBJ2-3, the V gene TRBV9, with D unresolved. The CDR3 length is 15 residues. Germline CDR1 is SGDLS and CDR2 is YYNGEE. V lost 3 bases and J 0 bases, leaving 11 bases between the germline ends. The CDR3 here is CASSDGQTSTDTQYF. Written as DNA, the CDR3 is TGTGCCAGCAGCGACGGTCAAACTAGCACAGATACGCAGTATTTT.

The V call is TRBV19, the J call TRBJ1-5; D is unclear. Germline assignment: CDR1 LNHDA and CDR2 SQIVND (reference sequence). This CDR3 contains 15 residues. Trimming stripped 5 bases from V and 5 bases from J, with 16 bases between. The CDR3 region has the DNA TGTGCCAGTAGTGATCAGAGGGATAGATATCAGCCCCAGCATTTT. Protein: CASSDQRDRYQPQHF. Full variable domain (rest looked up from reference TRBV19 and TRBJ1-5): DGGITQSPKYLFRKEGQNVTLSCEQNLNHDAMYWYRQDPGQGLRLIYYSQIVNDFQKGDIAEGYSVSREKKESFPLTVTSAQKNPTAFYLCASSDQRDRYQPQHFGDGTRLSIL.

The chain is built from TRBV28 and TRBJ2-5, with 9 bases matching TRBD2. The CDR3 totals 17 residues. Germline lookup yields CDR1 MDHEN and CDR2 SYDVKM. V trimming: 6 bases; J trimming: 3 bases; junction bases outside the gene matches: 14. As DNA, the CDR3 is TGTGCCAGCAGCCTCCCCCCTAGCGGGACTTACAAAGAGACCCAGTACTTC. Encoded protein: CASSLPPSGTYKETQYF.

The V gene is TRBV27, the J gene TRBJ2-7, with 11 bases that match TRBD2. The ends lost 2 bases at V and 2 bases at J; junction bases unmatched: 2. The germline V gene has CDR1 MNHEY and CDR2 SMNVEV (reference sequence). The CDR3 spans 15 residues. The CDR3 here is CASSLGSGRAYEQYF. The CDR3, as DNA: TGTGCCAGCAGTTTAGGTAGCGGGAGGGCCTACGAGCAGTACTTC.

This chain connects TRBV4-3 to TRBJ2-7, with TRBD1 identical over 7 bases. The CDR3 sequence is 14 residues long. Germline V gene lookup returns CDR1 LGHNA and CDR2 YSLEER. The J segment lost 0 bases and the V segment lost 2 bases, leaving 1 base of the junction unmatched. CDR3 sequence: CASSQRDSSYEQYF. CDR3 bases: TGCGCCAGCAGCCAAAGGGACAGCTCCTACGAGCAGTACTTC.

The chain carries TRBV2 and TRBJ2-5, with D tentatively TRBD1 (5 bases). CDR3 length: 15 residues. Germline CDR1 and CDR2: SNHLY and FYNNEI. V lost 8 bases to trimming and J lost 2 bases, with 18 bases between them. In DNA form, the CDR3 reads TGTGCCAGCTTGGGGTCTGGACATTATCAAGAGACCCAGTACTTC. Translated, it gives CASLGSGHYQETQYF.

The gene calls are TRBV28 and TRBJ1-1; 7 positions agree with TRBD1. J was trimmed by 6 bases and V by 6 bases; bases with no gene match: 13. This CDR3 has 15 residues. From germline, CDR1 is MDHEN and CDR2 SYDVKM. CDR3 sequence reads: CASRDSTGKLAEAFF. The CDR3 DNA is TGTGCCAGCAGGGACTCGACAGGGAAACTGGCTGAAGCTTTCTTT.

As to this clone: This clone may be a read error of a much larger clone one base away. The J gene is TRBJ1-1, the V gene TRBV7-8, with 7 bases lining up with TRBD1. CDR1 and CDR2 (germline): SGHVS, FQNEAQ. The CDR3 consists of 16 residues. As DNA, the CDR3 is TGTGCCCGCAGCCTTCCGACAGGGCAGGGGAGCACTGAAGCTTTCTTT. Amino acid sequence: CARSLPTGQGSTEAFF.

V and J are TRBV7-8 and TRBJ2-1; D remains unclear. The V and J ends lost 5 bases and 6 bases respectively, with 8 bases between them. The length of the CDR3 is 12 residues. Germline CDR1 reads SGHVS; CDR2 reads FQNEAQ. CDR3 DNA sequence: TGTGCCAGCAGCACATCCACCAATGAGCAGTTCTTC. It codes for CASSTSTNEQFF.

V gene TRBV5-6 combines with J gene TRBJ1-2; 7 nucleotides agree with TRBD1. Germline V gene lookup returns CDR1 SGHDT and CDR2 YYEEEE. V dropped 2 bases and J dropped 0; count of bases not matched to a gene: 1. This CDR3 contains 14 residues. CDR3 sequence reads: CASSFGTANYGYTF. The DNA of the CDR3 is TGTGCCAGCAGCTTCGGGACAGCTAACTATGGCTACACCTTC.

The chain combines TRBV9 with TRBJ2-1; TRBD2 matches at 13 bases. The CDR3 spans 16 residues. J gave up 8 bases and V 4 bases, and 9 bases lay outside the gene matches. Per the germline V gene, CDR1 is SGDLS and CDR2 is YYNGEE. The CDR3 nucleotides are TGTGCCAGCAGCCTAGGACTAGCGGGAGCGGAGTATGAGCAGTTCTTC. It yields the protein CASSLGLAGAEYEQFF. Full variable domain (rest looked up from reference TRBV9 and TRBJ2-1): DSGVTQTPKHLITATGQRVTLRCSPRSGDLSVYWYQQSLDQGLQFLIQYYNGEERAKGNILERFSAQQFPDLHSELNLSSLELGDSALYFCASSLGLAGAEYEQFFGPGTRLTVL.